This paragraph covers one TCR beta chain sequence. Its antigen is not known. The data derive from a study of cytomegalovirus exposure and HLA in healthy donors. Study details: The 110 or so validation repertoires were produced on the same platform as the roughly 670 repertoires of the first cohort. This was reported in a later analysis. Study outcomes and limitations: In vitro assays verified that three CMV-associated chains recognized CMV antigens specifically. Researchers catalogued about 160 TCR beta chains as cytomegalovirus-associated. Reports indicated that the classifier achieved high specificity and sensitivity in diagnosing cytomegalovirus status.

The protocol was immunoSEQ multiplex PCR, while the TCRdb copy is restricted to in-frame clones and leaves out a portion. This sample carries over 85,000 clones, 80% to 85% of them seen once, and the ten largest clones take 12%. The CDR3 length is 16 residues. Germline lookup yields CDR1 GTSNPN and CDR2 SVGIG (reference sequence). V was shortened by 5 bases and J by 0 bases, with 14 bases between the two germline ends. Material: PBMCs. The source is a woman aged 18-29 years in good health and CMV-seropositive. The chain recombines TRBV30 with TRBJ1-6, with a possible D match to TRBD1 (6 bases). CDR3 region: CAWLTTGSSYNSPLHF. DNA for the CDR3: TGTGCCTGGCTTACGACAGGAAGCTCCTATAATTCACCCCTCCACTTT.